Listed below are T cell receptor beta chains from one sample, sequenced in a study of beta chain features in type 1 diabetes. Clones were read by immunoSEQ multiplex PCR, and TCRdb kept only the in-frame ones, dropping some. The table lists roughly 150,000 clones, around 9.7% of them singletons. Material for sequencing was central memory CD4+ T cells from blood. The receptor set was obtained from a woman in her 30s with type 1 diabetes. The CDR3 runs from the conserved cysteine through the conserved F or W. The D gene is left open where the match is weak. The size field is filled for only some rows; it gives once, few, many or a size class.

>TRBJ2-4|TRBV5-6|few|TRBD1
TGTGCCAGCAGCGTACAGGGGTACAAAAACATTCAGTACTTC
CASSVQGYKNIQYF
>TRBJ2-3|TRBV21-1|.|.
TGTGCCAGCAGCAGGGGGACACTCGTCCCGCAGTATTTT
CASSRGTLVPQYF
>TRBJ1-2|TRBV29-1|few|.
TGCAGCGTTGAGGAACCGAGGGCGGGGCCCGAGAGGGGCTACACCTTC
CSVEEPRAGPERGYTF
>TRBJ2-1|TRBV12-5|.|TRBD2
TGTGCTAGTGGTCTACCCATACTAGCGGGGGCTGCGAATGAGCAGTTCTTC
CASGLPILAGAANEQFF
>TRBJ2-2|TRBV29-1|.|.
TGCAGCGTTTCAGGGGTCCGTGAGGAGCTGTTTTTT
CSVSGVREELFF
>TRBJ2-1|TRBV11-2|few|.
TGTGCCAGCAGGCGAATTTCCCGGGACTACAATGAGCAGTTCTTC
CASRRISRDYNEQFF
>TRBJ1-5|TRBV19|.|.
TGTGCCAGTAGTATTAAAGACTCGCGGACCCAGCATTTT
CASSIKDSRTQHF
>TRBJ2-5|TRBV6-6|few|.
TGTGCCAGCAGTTACCCCCTAGGCGGGGAGGAAGAGACCCAGTACTTC
CASSYPLGGEEETQYF
>TRBJ2-5|TRBV9|few|.
TGTGCCAGCAGCGTAGCCATCCAAGAGACCCAGTACTTC
CASSVAIQETQYF
>TRBJ2-4|TRBV6-5|few|.
TGTGCCAGCAGTGAATTCAAGGAGAGGGTTCAGTACTTC
CASSEFKERVQYF